A selection of T cell receptor beta chains follows, all from one sample in a study of cytomegalovirus exposure and HLA in healthy donors. The method was immunoSEQ multiplex PCR; TCRdb's version includes in-frame clones alone and lacks a portion of them. The sample includes 100,000 to 150,000 clones, around 78% of them seen just once. The sample consisted of PBMCs. The receptors derive from a man between 18 and 35 years old in good health and CMV-seropositive. Each CDR3 is given without its conserved first and last residue. Size tells how often a clone was seen (once, few, many) or the class of an expanded clone, and some rows leave it out.

TRBJ1-1 | few | TRBV29-1 | SVAGVMNTEAF
TRBJ2-7 | - | TRBV28 | ASSSPAALYEQY
TRBJ1-2 | - | TRBV15 | ATATLDRAHT
TRBJ2-7 | - | TRBV6-4 | ASREDTNEQY
TRBJ2-7 | - | TRBV5-6 | ASSLGGYEQY
TRBJ1-2 | - | TRBV7-2 | ASRATGISLGYGYT
TRBJ1-6 | few | TRBV27 | ASSNREYSPLH
TRBJ1-2 | few | TRBV18 | ASSPSRDRDQYGYT
TRBJ2-2 | - | TRBV7-3 | ASSFGGGRELF
TRBJ2-7 | - | TRBV28 | AQLDRVYEQY
TRBJ2-2 | few | TRBV7-2 | ASSLAEVTGELF
TRBJ1-1 | - | TRBV13 | ASSLGSTEAF
TRBJ2-7 | - | TRBV4-1 | ASSSLGQGYEQY
TRBJ2-5 | - | TRBV19 | ASSIIGQETQY